The clone carrying this T cell receptor (beta chain) was picked up one time. What it recognizes is unknown. The data derive from a study of CD4 T cells in relation to SARS-CoV-2 and coronaviruses. For the study at large: Convalescent patients had median age roughly 37 years, range 21 to 72. Crossreactive spike epitopes shared across donors were mapped to their HLA restriction.

Generated by immunoSEQ multiplex PCR, the TCRdb table keeps only in-frame clones and is missing some. The sample yields around 35,000 clones, approximately 85% seen once. Study observations and caveats: Monoreactive clones expanded significantly more to SARS-CoV-2 than crossreactive clones did. No donor gave both pre-pandemic and post-infection samples.

Sequencing used memory CD4+ T cells from PBMCs. The sequence was collected from an adult with COVID-19.

The CDR3 DNA is TGTGCCTGGAGTGTATCGGGCTACGAGCAGTACTTC. Translated: CAWSVSGYEQYF. The V call is TRBV30, the J call TRBJ2-7; D is uncertain. V was clipped by 0 bases and J by 3 bases, with 6 bases between them. Germline CDR1 and CDR2: GTSNPN and SVGIG (reference sequence). The CDR3 extends over 12 amino acids.